This T cell receptor (beta chain) was recorded in a study of blood T cells in healthy people across ages. Germline V gives CDR1 SGDLS, CDR2 YYNGEE. V was shortened by 4 bases and J by 3 bases, with 14 bases between the two germline ends. The CDR3 covers 14 residues. A sample-barcoded 5' primer and a J-beta primer mix were used in a second PCR of about 6 to 11 cycles. MiXCR was run by TCRdb on the 5' RACE reads, yielding one entry per CDR3 protein. The data show 1.5 million to 2 million distinct CDR3 sequences, approximately 39% seen once. In its sample, this clonotype was seen a few times. Sample: blood. The V gene is TRBV9, the J gene TRBJ2-7; the D gene is possibly TRBD2 (7 bases). This TCR derives from a human donor in good health. CDR3 sequence: CASSSRGAFYEQYF. CDR3 in DNA: TGTGCCAGCAGCTCACGGGGGGCCTTCTACGAGCAGTACTTC. The entire variable domain, with the rest obtained from reference TRBV9 and TRBJ2-7, is as follows: DSGVTQTPKHLITATGQRVTLRCSPRSGDLSVYWYQQSLDQGLQFLIQYYNGEERAKGNILERFSAQQFPDLHSELNLSSLELGDSALYFCASSSRGAFYEQYFGPGTRLTVT.